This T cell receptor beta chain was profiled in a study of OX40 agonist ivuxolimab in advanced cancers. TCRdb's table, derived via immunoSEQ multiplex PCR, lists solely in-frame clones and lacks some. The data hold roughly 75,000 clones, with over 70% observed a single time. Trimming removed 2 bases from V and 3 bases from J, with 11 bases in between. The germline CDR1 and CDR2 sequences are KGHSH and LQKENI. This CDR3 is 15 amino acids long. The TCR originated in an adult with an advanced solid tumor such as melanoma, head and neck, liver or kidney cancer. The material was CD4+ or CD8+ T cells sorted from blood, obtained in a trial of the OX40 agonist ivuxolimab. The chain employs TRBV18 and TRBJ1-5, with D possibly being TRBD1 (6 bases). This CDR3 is CASSPIGDNNQPQHF. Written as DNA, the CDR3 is TGTGCCAGCTCACCAATCGGGGACAACAATCAGCCCCAGCATTTT.